The rows below give T cell receptor beta chains drawn from one sample of a study of T cell responses to AZD1222 COVID-19 vaccine. The assay was immunoSEQ multiplex PCR, and TCRdb's table has in-frame clones only and misses some. Of 20,000 to 25,000 clones in the sample, 82% were seen once. The sample in question was peripheral blood, obtained on day 0 of AZD1222 vaccination. The receptors were sampled from an adult in good health. Both conserved end residues are part of each CDR3. D genes are given only for firm matches. Not all rows give a size; the values are once, few, many and, for expanded clones, a class.

J gene | V gene | clone size | D gene | CDR3 protein | CDR3 DNA
TRBJ1-4 | TRBV7-8 | once | - | CASTLGGGGNEKLFF | TGTGCCAGCACCCTGGGGGGCGGGGGTAATGAAAAACTGTTTTTT
TRBJ1-5 | TRBV10-2 | - | TRBD1 | CASTGQGASQPQHF | TGCGCCAGCACGGGACAGGGGGCAAGTCAGCCCCAGCATTTT
TRBJ2-1 | TRBV11-3 | - | - | CASSTSSYNEQFF | TGTGCCAGCAGCACCAGCTCCTACAATGAGCAGTTCTTC
TRBJ2-1 | TRBV15 | - | TRBD2 | CATSRDPGGREGREQFF | TGTGCCACCAGCAGAGATCCAGGCGGGAGGGAAGGTAGGGAGCAGTTCTTC
TRBJ1-6 | TRBV3-1/TRBV3-2 | - | - | CASSQHRSSYNSPLHF | TGTGCCAGCAGCCAACACAGGAGCTCCTATAATTCACCCCTCCACTTT
TRBJ1-1 | TRBV7-9 | - | TRBD1 | CASSARQGASGTEAFF | TGTGCCAGCAGCGCCCGACAGGGGGCCTCGGGGACTGAAGCTTTCTTT
TRBJ2-6 | TRBV5-1 | - | - | CASSLVRGGGSNVLTF | TGCGCCAGCAGCTTGGTTCGAGGAGGGGGGAGCAACGTCCTGACTTTC
TRBJ1-4 | TRBV6-1 | - | - | CASSELGLGEKLFF | TGTGCCAGCAGTGAGCTAGGATTAGGAGAAAAACTGTTTTTT
TRBJ2-3 | TRBV7-2 | - | - | CASSPDYLSTDTQYF | TGTGCCAGCAGCCCCGACTACCTTAGCACAGATACGCAGTATTTT
TRBJ2-2 | TRBV9 | - | - | CASSVKVAGNTGELFF | TGTGCCAGCAGCGTGAAAGTGGCTGGGAACACCGGGGAGCTGTTTTTT
TRBJ2-4 | TRBV6-2/TRBV6-3 | - | TRBD2 | CASSHPGLAGGAKNIQYF | TGTGCCAGCAGCCACCCGGGACTAGCGGGAGGAGCCAAAAACATTCAGTACTTC
TRBJ2-7 | TRBV7-9 | - | - | CASSLVLYEQYF | TGTGCCAGCAGCTTGGTGCTCTACGAGCAGTACTTC
TRBJ2-3 | TRBV3-1/TRBV3-2 | - | TRBD2 | CASSQLAGGRTDTQYF | TGTGCCAGCAGCCAACTAGCGGGGGGCCGCACAGATACGCAGTATTTT
TRBJ1-1 | TRBV9 | - | - | CASSVGVGNTEAFF | TGTGCCAGCAGCGTAGGCGTGGGGAACACTGAAGCTTTCTTT
TRBJ2-5 | TRBV3-1/TRBV3-2 | - | - | CASSQSSGIETQYF | TGTGCCAGCAGCCAGTCCAGCGGCATAGAGACCCAGTACTTC
TRBJ2-7 | TRBV28 | - | - | CASRGVGGIYEQYF | TGTGCCAGCAGGGGGGTTGGCGGCATCTACGAGCAGTACTTC
TRBJ2-5 | TRBV2 | - | - | CASSTGETQYF | TGTGCCAGCAGTACCGGTGAGACCCAGTACTTC
TRBJ2-7 | TRBV29-1 | few | - | CSALLYGSYEQYF | TGCAGCGCCCTACTCTACGGCTCCTACGAGCAGTACTTC
TRBJ2-5 | TRBV18 | - | - | CASSPGDPVTQYF | TGTGCCAGCTCACCTGGGGACCCAGTGACCCAGTACTTC
TRBJ2-1 | TRBV3-1/TRBV3-2 | - | TRBD2 | CASSLGSGGLLYNEQFF | TGTGCCAGCAGCCTTGGTAGCGGGGGGCTCCTCTACAATGAGCAGTTCTTC
TRBJ1-6 | TRBV30 | - | TRBD1 | CAWSGTGAVNSPLHF | TGTGCCTGGAGTGGCACAGGGGCCGTCAATTCACCCCTCCACTTT
TRBJ2-6 | TRBV5-1 | - | TRBD1 | CASSLGTGTNVLTF | TGCGCCAGCAGCTTGGGGACAGGGACCAACGTCCTGACTTTC
TRBJ1-6 | TRBV10-2 | - | - | CATLGEGYSPLHF | TGCGCCACCCTAGGGGAGGGTTACTCACCCCTCCACTTT
TRBJ1-2 | TRBV4-2 | - | - | CASSQDSGYRPYGYTF | TGTGCCAGCAGCCAAGATAGCGGTTACAGACCCTATGGCTACACCTTC
TRBJ1-5 | TRBV19 | few | TRBD1 | CASSIDIIRQGGASGNQPQHF | TGTGCCAGTAGTATAGATATAATAAGACAGGGCGGAGCCAGCGGCAATCAGCCCCAGCATTTT
TRBJ2-2 | TRBV27 | - | - | CASSLSAGDTGELFF | TGTGCCAGCAGTTTATCGGCAGGAGACACCGGGGAGCTGTTTTTT
TRBJ2-3 | TRBV28 | once | - | CASSLEGRGTQYF | TGTGCCAGCAGTTTAGAGGGGAGAGGTACGCAGTATTTT
TRBJ1-6 | TRBV28 | - | - | CASSFGRDNSPLHF | TGTGCCAGCAGTTTCGGCAGGGATAATTCACCCCTCCACTTT
TRBJ1-1 | TRBV6-6 | - | - | CASLNAPTEAFF | TGTGCCAGTCTGAATGCTCCGACTGAAGCTTTCTTT
TRBJ2-7 | TRBV3-1/TRBV3-2 | - | - | CASSQVASEQYF | TGTGCCAGCAGCCAAGTCGCGAGCGAGCAGTACTTC
TRBJ2-2 | TRBV23-1 | - | - | CASSQSNQGQVAGEDPGELFF | TGCGCCAGCAGTCAATCAAATCAGGGACAGGTGGCGGGAGAGGATCCCGGGGAGCTGTTTTTT
TRBJ1-2 | TRBV28 | - | - | CASSFSQLLGTGYTF | TGTGCCAGCAGTTTTTCACAACTACTGGGGACTGGCTACACCTTC
TRBJ2-7 | TRBV7-8 | - | - | CASSTQGVGEQYF | TGTGCCAGCAGCACTCAGGGCGTAGGCGAGCAGTACTTC
TRBJ2-2 | TRBV29-1 | - | - | CSGIAENTGELFF | TGCAGCGGAATAGCGGAGAACACCGGGGAGCTGTTTTTT
TRBJ2-1 | TRBV19 | - | TRBD2 | CASSTGLAGGLEQFF | TGTGCCAGTAGTACTGGACTAGCGGGGGGGCTTGAGCAGTTCTTC
TRBJ2-2 | TRBV18 | - | TRBD2 | CASSPPGLAGNTGELFF | TGTGCCAGCTCACCACCAGGACTAGCGGGGAACACCGGGGAGCTGTTTTTT
TRBJ1-2 | TRBV7-2 | - | - | CASSLHRSNYGYTF | TGTGCCAGCAGCTTACACAGGTCTAACTATGGCTACACCTTC
TRBJ2-7 | TRBV3-1/TRBV3-2 | - | - | CASSQFGNEQYF | TGTGCCAGCAGCCAATTCGGCAACGAGCAGTACTTC
TRBJ2-3 | TRBV2 | - | - | CASSEGYSTDTQYF | TGTGCCAGCAGTGAGGGGTACAGCACAGATACGCAGTATTTT
TRBJ2-5 | TRBV6-1 | once | TRBD2 | CASSEAVTSGGPGETQYF | TGTGCCAGCAGTGAAGCGGTTACTAGCGGGGGCCCGGGGGAGACCCAGTACTTC
TRBJ1-1 | TRBV7-8 | - | - | CASSLEGVMAEAFF | TGTGCCAGCAGCTTAGAAGGGGTCATGGCTGAAGCTTTCTTT
TRBJ1-2 | TRBV4-2 | few | TRBD1 | CASSHGQGDGYTF | TGTGCCAGCAGCCATGGGCAGGGGGATGGCTACACCTTC